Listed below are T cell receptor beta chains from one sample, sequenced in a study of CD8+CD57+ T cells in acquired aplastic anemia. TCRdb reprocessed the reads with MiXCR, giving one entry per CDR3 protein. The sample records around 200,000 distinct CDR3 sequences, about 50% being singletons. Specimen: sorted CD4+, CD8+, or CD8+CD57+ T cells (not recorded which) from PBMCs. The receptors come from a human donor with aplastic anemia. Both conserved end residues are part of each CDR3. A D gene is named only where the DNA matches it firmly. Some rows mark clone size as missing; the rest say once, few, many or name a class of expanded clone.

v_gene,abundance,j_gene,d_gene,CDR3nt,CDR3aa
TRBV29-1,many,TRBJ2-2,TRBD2,TGCAGCGGTAGCGGGGGGCCCGGGGAGCTGTTTTTT,CSGSGGPGELFF
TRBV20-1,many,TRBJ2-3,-,TGCAGTGCTAGAGATAATGCCGGGAGCCGCACAGATACGCAGTATTTT,CSARDNAGSRTDTQYF
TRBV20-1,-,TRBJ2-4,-,TGCAGTGCTAGAGATCGGTTACGGGACATTCAGTACTTC,CSARDRLRDIQYF
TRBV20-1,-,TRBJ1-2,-,TGCAGTGCTGGTCGACAGGATCCCTATGGCTACACCTTC,CSAGRQDPYGYTF
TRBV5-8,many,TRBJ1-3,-,TGTGCCAGCAGCTACGACGGCCGGGTCCCTGGAAACACCATATATTTT,CASSYDGRVPGNTIYF
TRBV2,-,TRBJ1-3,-,TGTGCCAGCTCACTCAGTGACTCTGGAAACACCATATATTTT,CASSLSDSGNTIYF
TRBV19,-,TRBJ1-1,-,TGTGCCAGTAGTATAAGGCGGAACACTGAAGCTTTCTTT,CASSIRRNTEAFF
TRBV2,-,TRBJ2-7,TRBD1,TGTGCCAGCAGTCCACAAAAGGGACAGGGCCTCTACGAGCAGTACTTC,CASSPQKGQGLYEQYF
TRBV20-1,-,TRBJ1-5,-,TGCAGTGCGAGTAACCAGGGAGGGTTGGGTCAGCCCCAGCATTTT,CSASNQGGLGQPQHF
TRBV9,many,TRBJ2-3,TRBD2,TGTGCCAGCAGCCTCAGCGGGGGAACAGATACGCAGTATTTT,CASSLSGGTDTQYF
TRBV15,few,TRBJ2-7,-,TGTGCCACCAGCGCGGTGTGGGGAGGCTACGAGCAGTACTTC,CATSAVWGGYEQYF
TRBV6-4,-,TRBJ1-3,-,TGTGCCAGCAAAGACTCGTACTCTGGAAACACCATATATTTT,CASKDSYSGNTIYF
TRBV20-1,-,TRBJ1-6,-,TGCAGTGCTAGAGATCGGGGACGTGGCGAATCTTCACCCCTCCACTTT,CSARDRGRGESSPLHF
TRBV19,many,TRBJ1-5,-,TGTGCCAGTAGTATCAGTTTATCGTCTGAACAGCCCCAGCATTTT,CASSISLSSEQPQHF
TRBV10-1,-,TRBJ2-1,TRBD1,TGCGCCAGCAGTGAGGGGACAGGGGCAAGCTCCTACAATGAGCAGTTCTTC,CASSEGTGASSYNEQFF
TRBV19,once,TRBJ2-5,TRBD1,TGTGCCAGTAGGGACAGGGGAAGAGAGACCCAGTACTTC,CASRDRGRETQYF
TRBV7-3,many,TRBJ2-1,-,TGTGCCAGCAGCACATCCGGGGGAGGCTCCTACAATGAGCAGTTCTTC,CASSTSGGGSYNEQFF
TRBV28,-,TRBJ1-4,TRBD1,TGTGCCAGCAGACACCCCGGGACAGGGCTTCACCAGTGGGATGAAAAACTGTTTTTT,CASRHPGTGLHQWDEKLFF
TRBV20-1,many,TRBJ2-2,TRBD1,TGCAGTGCTGCTCCGGGACAGGGGTTCACCGGGGAGCTGTTTTTT,CSAAPGQGFTGELFF
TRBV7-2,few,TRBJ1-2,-,TGTGCCAGCAGCTTATGTGCTAACTATGGCTACACCTTC,CASSLCANYGYTF
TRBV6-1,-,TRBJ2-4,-,TGTGCCAGCGCCTCTGCCGGGGGCAGAACCAAAAACATTCAGTACTTC,CASASAGGRTKNIQYF
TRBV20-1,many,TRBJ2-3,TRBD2,TGCAGTGCTGCTAAGGGGCGGGGGGCAGATACGCAGTATTTT,CSAAKGRGADTQYF
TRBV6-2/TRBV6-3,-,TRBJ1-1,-,TGTGCCTGCAGTTACCTTGGATTCAACACTGAAGCTTTCTTT,CACSYLGFNTEAFF
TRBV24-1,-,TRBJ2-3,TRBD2,TGTGCCACCAGTGAGGCGGGGGGGGGAGATACGCAGTATTTT,CATSEAGGGDTQYF
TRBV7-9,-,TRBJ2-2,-,TGTGCCAGCAGCGCAGGGTTGGGCACCGGGGAGCTGTTTTTT,CASSAGLGTGELFF
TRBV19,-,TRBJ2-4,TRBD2,TGTGCCAGTAGTCAACTAGCGAGTGGGAAAAACATTCAGTACTTC,CASSQLASGKNIQYF
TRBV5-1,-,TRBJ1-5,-,TGCGCCAGCAGCCCCCAGGGGAGCGACAATCAGCCCCAGCATTTT,CASSPQGSDNQPQHF
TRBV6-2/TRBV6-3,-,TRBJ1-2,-,TGTGCCAGCAGTTACAAAGGGAGGGGCGATGGCTACACCTTC,CASSYKGRGDGYTF
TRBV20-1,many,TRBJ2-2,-,TGCAGTGCTAGAGTCGGGGTCACCGGGGAGCTGTTTTTT,CSARVGVTGELFF
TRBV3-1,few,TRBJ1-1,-,TGTGCCAGCAGCCATACCCAGGACCTTAACACTGAAGCTTTCTTT,CASSHTQDLNTEAFF
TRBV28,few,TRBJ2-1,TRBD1,TGTGCCACCAAAGACAGGGGGGTCTACAATGAGCAGTTCTTC,CATKDRGVYNEQFF
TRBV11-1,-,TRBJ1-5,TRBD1,TGTGCCAGCAGCCCCATACAGGGGGATGTGAACAATCAGCCCCAGCATTTT,CASSPIQGDVNNQPQHF
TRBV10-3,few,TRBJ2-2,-,TGTGCCAGCAGACTCCGGGGGCGGGAATCGACCGGGGAGCTGTTTTTT,CASRLRGRESTGELFF
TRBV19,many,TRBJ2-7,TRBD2,TGTGCCAGTAGCCTTAGCGGGGGGGCTCCCGAGCAGTACTTC,CASSLSGGAPEQYF
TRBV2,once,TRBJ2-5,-,TGTGCCAGCAGCCAAGTGAACCCGCGGACCCAGTACTTC,CASSQVNPRTQYF
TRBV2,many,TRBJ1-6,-,TGTGCCAGCAAACCCCAGGCCGAATCACCCCTCCACTTT,CASKPQAESPLHF